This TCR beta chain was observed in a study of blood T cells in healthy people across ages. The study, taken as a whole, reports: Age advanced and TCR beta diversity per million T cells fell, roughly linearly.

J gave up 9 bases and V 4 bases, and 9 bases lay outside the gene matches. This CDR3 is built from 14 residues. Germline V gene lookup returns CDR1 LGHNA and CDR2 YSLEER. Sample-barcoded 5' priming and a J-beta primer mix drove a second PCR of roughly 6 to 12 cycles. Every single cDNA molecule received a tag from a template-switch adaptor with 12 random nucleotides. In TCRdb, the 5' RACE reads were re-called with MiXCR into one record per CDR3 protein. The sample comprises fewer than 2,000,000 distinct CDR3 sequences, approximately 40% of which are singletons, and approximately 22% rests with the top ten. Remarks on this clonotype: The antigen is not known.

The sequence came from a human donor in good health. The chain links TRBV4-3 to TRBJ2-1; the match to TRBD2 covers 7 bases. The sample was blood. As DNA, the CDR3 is TGCGCCAGCAGCCCCTCACCGGGGGAGGGTGAGCAGTTCTTC. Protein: CASSPSPGEGEQFF.